The rows below give T cell receptor beta chains drawn from one sample of a study of technical replicates of blood from several donors. Produced via immunoSEQ multiplex PCR; TCRdb's table is partial and in-frame only. Of about 81,000 clones listed, roughly 96% are singletons. The specimen sequenced was T cells isolated from PBMCs. These receptors were obtained from a human donor in good health. The CDR3 runs from the conserved cysteine through the conserved F or W. The D gene is left open where the match is weak. The listing skips clone size in some rows; elsewhere it reads once, few, many or a size class.

D gene	clone size	V gene	J gene	CDR3 DNA	CDR3 protein
.	.	TRBV15	TRBJ2-5	TGTGCCACCAGCGTCCCTTCCCAGGGGCTCGGCCAAGAGACCCAGTACTTC	CATSVPSQGLGQETQYF
.	.	TRBV13	TRBJ1-2	TGTGCCAGCAGGATCAAAGGTCGGGAGTCTGGCTACACCTTC	CASRIKGRESGYTF
.	few	TRBV6-1	TRBJ2-3	TGTGCCAGCAACCTCCCTCGGAGTGGCACAGATACGCAGTATTTT	CASNLPRSGTDTQYF
.	few	TRBV4-1	TRBJ2-1	TGCGCCAGCAGCCAAGATCGCGCTAGGAGCTCCTACAATGAGCAGTTCTTC	CASSQDRARSSYNEQFF
TRBD2	.	TRBV9	TRBJ2-3	TGTGCCAGCAGAGCTAGCGGAGCTAGCACAGATACGCAGTATTTT	CASRASGASTDTQYF
TRBD1	.	TRBV12-5	TRBJ2-3	TGTGCTAGTGGTCACGGGACAGCTTCTGCAGATACGCAGTATTTT	CASGHGTASADTQYF
TRBD1	.	TRBV5-4	TRBJ2-7	TGTGCCAGCAGCTTGGATACAGGGGGAAGAAGGGGGCAGTACTTC	CASSLDTGGRRGQYF
.	.	TRBV19	TRBJ2-7	TGTGCCAGTAGTATGAGTGGGACATCTTACGAGCAGTACTTC	CASSMSGTSYEQYF
TRBD1	once	TRBV15	TRBJ2-2	TGTGCCACCAGCAGAGATGGGACAGGCGGGGAGCTGTTTTTT	CATSRDGTGGELFF
TRBD1	.	TRBV5-1	TRBJ2-2	TGCGCCAGCAGCGGGACAGTGAACACCGGGGAGCTGTTTTTT	CASSGTVNTGELFF
.	.	TRBV5-4	TRBJ1-6	TGTGCCAGCAGCTTGGCCCCCCAGGCTAATTCACCCCTCCACTTT	CASSLAPQANSPLHF
TRBD2	.	TRBV5-1	TRBJ2-3	TGCGCCAGCAGCTTGGCGGGACTAAGATACACAGATACGCAGTATTTT	CASSLAGLRYTDTQYF
TRBD1	.	TRBV10-1	TRBJ1-2	TGCGCCAGCAGTCAGGGACAGAACTATGGCTACACCTTC	CASSQGQNYGYTF
TRBD1	.	TRBV29-1	TRBJ1-2	TGCAGCGTTGAAGGGGGACAGGGCGAGTTGGCGGGCTACACCTTC	CSVEGGQGELAGYTF
.	.	TRBV28	TRBJ1-2	TGTGCCAGCAGTTTAAACCCTACAGGGACCCATGGCTACACCTTC	CASSLNPTGTHGYTF
.	.	TRBV10-3	TRBJ1-2	TGTGCCATCAGCGCCCACGAGACAGATTTTAACTATGGCTACACCTTC	CAISAHETDFNYGYTF
TRBD2	.	TRBV10-2	TRBJ2-1	TGCGCCAGCAGTGAGTGGGCCGGGACTAGCGTTAACAATGAGCAGTTCTTC	CASSEWAGTSVNNEQFF
.	once	TRBV27	TRBJ2-3	TGTGCCAGCTTAACAGCAGATACGCAGTATTTT	CASLTADTQYF
TRBD1	.	TRBV4-1	TRBJ1-3	TGCGCCAGCAGTCGTCTGGGACAGTCGGGAACTCACTCTGGAAACACCATATATTTT	CASSRLGQSGTHSGNTIYF
.	.	TRBV7-9	TRBJ2-1	TGTGCCAGCAGCTTAATGACCAGGGATGATGAGCAGTTCTTC	CASSLMTRDDEQFF
TRBD2	once	TRBV30	TRBJ2-5	TGTGCCTGGAGTACGACGGGGGGGCGGGAGACCCAGTACTTC	CAWSTTGGRETQYF
.	.	TRBV2	TRBJ1-1	TGTGCCAGCAGCCGCGGGCCGGGCAACACTGAAGCTTTCTTT	CASSRGPGNTEAFF
.	.	TRBV11-2	TRBJ2-5	TGTGCCAGCAGCCAATTTAGGCGGGGTAGGGGAGAGACCCAGTACTTC	CASSQFRRGRGETQYF
TRBD1	.	TRBV7-9	TRBJ2-1	TGTGCCAGCAGCTTAGAGGACAGGGGGCTCAATGAGCAGTTCTTC	CASSLEDRGLNEQFF
TRBD1	.	TRBV25-1	TRBJ1-1	TGTGCCAGCAGTGAATCCCTGACAGGGCCAAAACAAGCTTTCTTT	CASSESLTGPKQAFF
.	.	TRBV6-5	TRBJ2-6	TGTGCCAGCAGTTACTCAACAACCGGGGCCAACGTCCTGACTTTC	CASSYSTTGANVLTF
TRBD2	.	TRBV27	TRBJ2-1	TGTGCCAGCAGTTTACTCAGCGGGAGCCACAATGAGCAGTTCTTC	CASSLLSGSHNEQFF
.	.	TRBV7-3	TRBJ2-1	TGTGCCAGCAGCTACCTTGGCGGGGATGAGCAGTTCTTC	CASSYLGGDEQFF
.	.	TRBV9	TRBJ2-1	TGTGCCAGCAGCAAGGACTACCTCAATGAGCAGTTCTTC	CASSKDYLNEQFF
.	.	TRBV19	TRBJ2-7	TGTGCCAGTAGTTTCGGACTCCTATCCTCCTACGAGCAGTACTTC	CASSFGLLSSYEQYF
.	.	TRBV20-1	TRBJ2-7	TGCAGTGCCTGGACTTCCGGGGAGCAGTACTTC	CSAWTSGEQYF
.	.	TRBV29-1	TRBJ1-3	TGCAGCGTTGCCAAGGGGTTTCGGGGAAACACCATATATTTT	CSVAKGFRGNTIYF
.	.	TRBV28	TRBJ2-3	TGTGCCAGCATAGATCCTAGATATACAGATACGCAGTATTTT	CASIDPRYTDTQYF
.	.	TRBV29-1	TRBJ2-2	TGCAGCGTTGAGGTTCAGCGCACCGGGGAGCTGTTTTTT	CSVEVQRTGELFF
.	.	TRBV5-8	TRBJ1-1	TGTGCCAGCAGCATTAGGGGCGGAGCGGGAGCTTTCTTT	CASSIRGGAGAFF
TRBD1	few	TRBV11-2	TRBJ1-2	TGTGCCAGCAGCCCCCGGACAGGGCTAGGCTACACCTTC	CASSPRTGLGYTF
.	.	TRBV18	TRBJ1-5	TGTGCCAGCTCACCACAGGGGAGGGAGGATCAGCCCCAGCATTTT	CASSPQGREDQPQHF
.	.	TRBV30	TRBJ1-1	TGTGCCTGGAGGTCCGGGAGAGCTGAAGCTTTCTTT	CAWRSGRAEAFF
.	.	TRBV4-1	TRBJ2-7	TGCGCCAGCAGCCTTTCTGGGACACCAGACTACGAGCAGTACTTC	CASSLSGTPDYEQYF
TRBD2	.	TRBV5-4	TRBJ2-3	TGTGCCAGCAGCTTGAGTGGCGGGAGGAGCACAGATACGCAGTATTTT	CASSLSGGRSTDTQYF
TRBD2	.	TRBV6-1	TRBJ2-1	TGTGCCAGCAGTCCCGGGACTAGCGGGAGGTGGGAGCAGTTCTTC	CASSPGTSGRWEQFF